The text below deals with one TCR beta chain. The table came from immunoSEQ multiplex PCR; TCRdb's copy has only in-frame clones and leaves some out. The table has about 130,000 clones, approximately 80% seen once; the top ten hold approximately 6%. This CDR3 spans 13 amino acids. Germline loops: CDR1 DFQATT, CDR2 SNEGSKA (reference sequence). With 3 bases removed from V and 6 bases from J, the gap between germline ends came to 14 bases. Each participant's cohort was designated according to participant-reported clinical history. The data belong to a study of blood T cell repertoires in COVID-19. The source material was PBMCs or T cells enriched from blood (not recorded which). This clonotype was sampled from a woman between 45 and 65 years old who had recovered from COVID-19. The genes are TRBV20-1 and TRBJ1-1; no reliable D call. CDR3 residues: CSASSWSTAEAFF. The CDR3 DNA reads as TGCAGTGCTAGTTCATGGTCTACGGCTGAAGCTTTCTTT.